This entry lists 2 T cell receptor beta chains sequenced from one sample in a study of shared clonotypes between healthy human individuals. TCRdb's table, derived via immunoSEQ multiplex PCR, lists solely in-frame clones and lacks some. The profile shows about 490,000 clones, over 60% of them singletons. Source material: PBMCs. The source of these receptors is a woman aged 40 to 49 in good health. Some clones in this sample may be carry-over from other donors' samples.

The chain links TRBV19 to TRBJ1-1; unclear D gene. The CDR3 has 15 residues. The V end lost 3 bases, the J end lost 0 bases, and 11 bases lay between the germline ends. The V gene's germline CDR1 is LNHDA and CDR2 SQIVND (reference sequence). As DNA, the CDR3 is TGTGCCAGTAGTATTCAAAGGAACATGAACACTGAAGCTTTCTTT. Amino acids: CASSIQRNMNTEAFF.

The chain is built from TRBV5-1 and TRBJ2-1; D is unresolved. Germline assignment: CDR1 SGHRS and CDR2 YFSETQ. This CDR3 is 14 amino acids long. V lost 0 bases to trimming and J lost 3 bases, with 7 bases between them. The CDR3 sequence is CASSLAVNYNEQFF. In DNA, the CDR3 is TGCGCCAGCAGCTTGGCGGTTAACTACAATGAGCAGTTCTTC.